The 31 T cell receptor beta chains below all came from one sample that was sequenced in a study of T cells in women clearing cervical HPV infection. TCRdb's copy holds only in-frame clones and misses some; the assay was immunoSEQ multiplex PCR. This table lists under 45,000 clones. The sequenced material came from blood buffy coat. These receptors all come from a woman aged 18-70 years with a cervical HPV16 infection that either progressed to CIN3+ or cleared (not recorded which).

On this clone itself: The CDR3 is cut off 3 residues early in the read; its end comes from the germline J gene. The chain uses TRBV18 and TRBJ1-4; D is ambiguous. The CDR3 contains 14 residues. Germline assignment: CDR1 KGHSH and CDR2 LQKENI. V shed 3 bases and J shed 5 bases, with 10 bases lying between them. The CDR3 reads CASSPPSVNEKLFF. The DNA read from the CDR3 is TGTGCCAGCTCACCGCCCAGCGTGAATGAAAAA.

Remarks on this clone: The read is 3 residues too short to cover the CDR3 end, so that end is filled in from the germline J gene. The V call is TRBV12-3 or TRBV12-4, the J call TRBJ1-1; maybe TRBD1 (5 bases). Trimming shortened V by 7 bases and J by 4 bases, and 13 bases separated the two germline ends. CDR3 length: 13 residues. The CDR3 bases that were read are TGTGCCAGCATCTCAGGGTTTTCCACTGAA. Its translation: CASISGFSTE. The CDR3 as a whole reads CASISGFSTEAFF.

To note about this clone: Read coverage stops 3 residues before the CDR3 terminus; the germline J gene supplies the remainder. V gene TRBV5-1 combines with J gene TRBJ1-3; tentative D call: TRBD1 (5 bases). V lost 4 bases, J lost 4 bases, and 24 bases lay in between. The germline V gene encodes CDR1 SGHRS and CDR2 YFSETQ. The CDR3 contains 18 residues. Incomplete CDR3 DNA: TGCGCCAGCAGCCCTCGTCAGGGTGGTATGTCAGACGGAAACACC. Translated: CASSPRQGGMSDGNT. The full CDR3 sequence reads CASSPRQGGMSDGNTIYF.

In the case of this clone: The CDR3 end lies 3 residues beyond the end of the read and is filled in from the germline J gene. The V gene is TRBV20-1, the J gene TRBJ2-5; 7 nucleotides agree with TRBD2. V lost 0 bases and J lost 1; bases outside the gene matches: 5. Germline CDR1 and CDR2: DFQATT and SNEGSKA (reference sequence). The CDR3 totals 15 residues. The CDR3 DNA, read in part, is TGCAGTGCTAGAGATGGACGGGGGGTCCAAGAGACC. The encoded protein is CSARDGRGVQET. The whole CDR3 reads CSARDGRGVQETQYF.

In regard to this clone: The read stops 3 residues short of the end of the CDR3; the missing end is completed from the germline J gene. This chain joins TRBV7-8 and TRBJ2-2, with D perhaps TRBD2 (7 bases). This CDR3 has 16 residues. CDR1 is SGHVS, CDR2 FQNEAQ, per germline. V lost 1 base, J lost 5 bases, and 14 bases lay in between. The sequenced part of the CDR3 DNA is TGTGCCAGCAGCTTAGTAGGGGGGGGGCGGACCGGGGAG. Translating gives CASSLVGGGRTGE. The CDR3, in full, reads CASSLVGGGRTGELFF.

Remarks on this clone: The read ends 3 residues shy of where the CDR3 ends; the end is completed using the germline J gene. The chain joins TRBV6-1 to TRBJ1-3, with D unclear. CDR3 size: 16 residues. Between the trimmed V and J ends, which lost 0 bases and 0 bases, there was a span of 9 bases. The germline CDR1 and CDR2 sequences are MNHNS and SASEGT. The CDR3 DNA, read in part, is TGTGCCAGCAGTGAAGCGATGTCCTACTCTGGAAACACC. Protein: CASSEAMSYSGNT. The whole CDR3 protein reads CASSEAMSYSGNTIYF.

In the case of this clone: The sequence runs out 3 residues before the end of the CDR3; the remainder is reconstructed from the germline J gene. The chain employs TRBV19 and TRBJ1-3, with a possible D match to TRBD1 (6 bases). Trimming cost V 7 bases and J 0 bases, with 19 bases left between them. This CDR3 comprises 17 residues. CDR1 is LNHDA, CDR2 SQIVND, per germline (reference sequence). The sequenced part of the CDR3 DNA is TGTGCCAGTACAGGGGCAGGGGAGCCCCGCTCTGGAAACACC. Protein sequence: CASTGAGEPRSGNT. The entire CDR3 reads CASTGAGEPRSGNTIYF.

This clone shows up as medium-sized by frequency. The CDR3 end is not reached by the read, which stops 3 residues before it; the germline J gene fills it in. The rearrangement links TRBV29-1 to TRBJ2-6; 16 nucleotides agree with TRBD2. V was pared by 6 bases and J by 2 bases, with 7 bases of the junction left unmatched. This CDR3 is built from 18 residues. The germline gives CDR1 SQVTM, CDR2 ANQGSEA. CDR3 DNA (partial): TGCAGCGTCGGGACTAGCGGGGGGGCGGTCACTGGGGCCAACGTC. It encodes CSVGTSGGAVTGANV. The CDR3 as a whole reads CSVGTSGGAVTGANVLTF.

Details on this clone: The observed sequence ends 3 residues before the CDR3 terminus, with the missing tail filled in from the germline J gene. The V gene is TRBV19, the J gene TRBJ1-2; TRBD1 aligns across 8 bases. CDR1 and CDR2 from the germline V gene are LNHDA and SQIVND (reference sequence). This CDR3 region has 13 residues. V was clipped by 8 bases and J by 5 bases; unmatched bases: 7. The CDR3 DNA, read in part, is TGTGCCAGTGGGACAGGAAAGGCGTATGGC. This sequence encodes CASGTGKAYG. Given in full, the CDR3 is CASGTGKAYGYTF.

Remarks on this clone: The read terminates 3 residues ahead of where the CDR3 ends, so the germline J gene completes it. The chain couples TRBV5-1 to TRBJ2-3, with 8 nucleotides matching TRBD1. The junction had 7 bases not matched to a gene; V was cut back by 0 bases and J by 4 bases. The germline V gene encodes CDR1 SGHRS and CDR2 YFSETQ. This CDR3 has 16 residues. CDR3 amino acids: CASSLGQGKFADTQYF. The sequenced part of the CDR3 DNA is TGCGCCAGCAGCTTGGGACAGGGGAAGTTCGCAGATACG.

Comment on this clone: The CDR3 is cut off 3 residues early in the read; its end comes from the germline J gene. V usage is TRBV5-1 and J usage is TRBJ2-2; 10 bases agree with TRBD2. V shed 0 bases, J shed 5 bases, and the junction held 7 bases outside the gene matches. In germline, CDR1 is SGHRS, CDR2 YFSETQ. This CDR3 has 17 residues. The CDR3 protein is CASSLASGGDQTGELFF. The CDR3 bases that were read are TGCGCCAGCAGCTTGGCTAGCGGGGGAGATCAGACCGGGGAG.

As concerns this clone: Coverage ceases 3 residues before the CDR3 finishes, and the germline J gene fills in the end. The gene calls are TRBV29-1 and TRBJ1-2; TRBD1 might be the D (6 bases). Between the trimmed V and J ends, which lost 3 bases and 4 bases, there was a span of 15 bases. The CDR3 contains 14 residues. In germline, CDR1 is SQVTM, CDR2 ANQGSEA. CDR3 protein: CSVEEGRGAYGYTF. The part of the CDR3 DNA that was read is TGCAGCGTTGAGGAGGGTCGGGGGGCCTATGGC.

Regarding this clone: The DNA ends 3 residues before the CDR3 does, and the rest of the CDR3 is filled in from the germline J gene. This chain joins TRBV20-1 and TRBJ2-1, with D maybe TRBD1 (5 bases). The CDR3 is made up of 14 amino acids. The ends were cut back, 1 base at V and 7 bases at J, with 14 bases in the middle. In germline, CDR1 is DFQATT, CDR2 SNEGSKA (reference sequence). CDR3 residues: CSARGGTRENEQFF. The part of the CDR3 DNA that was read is TGCAGTGCTAGAGGGGGCACCCGTGAAAATGAG.

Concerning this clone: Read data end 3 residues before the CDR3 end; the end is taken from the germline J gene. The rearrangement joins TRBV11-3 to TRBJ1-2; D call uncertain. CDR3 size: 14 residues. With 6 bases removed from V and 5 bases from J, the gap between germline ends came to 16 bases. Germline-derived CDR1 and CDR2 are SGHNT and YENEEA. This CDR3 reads CASSSDFSTYGYTF. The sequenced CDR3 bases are TGTGCCAGCAGTTCAGACTTTTCCACTTATGGC.

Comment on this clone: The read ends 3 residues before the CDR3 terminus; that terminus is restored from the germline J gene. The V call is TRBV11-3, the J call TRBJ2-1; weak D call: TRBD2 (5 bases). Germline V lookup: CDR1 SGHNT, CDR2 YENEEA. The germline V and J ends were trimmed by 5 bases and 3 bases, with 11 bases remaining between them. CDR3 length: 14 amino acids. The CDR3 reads CASSPGDFYNEQFF. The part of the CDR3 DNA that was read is TGTGCCAGCAGCCCCGGGGATTTCTACAATGAG.

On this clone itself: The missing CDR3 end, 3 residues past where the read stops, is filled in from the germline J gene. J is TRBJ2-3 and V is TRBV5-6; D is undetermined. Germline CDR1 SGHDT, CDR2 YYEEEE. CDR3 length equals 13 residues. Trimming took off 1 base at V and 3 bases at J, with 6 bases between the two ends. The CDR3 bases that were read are TGTGCCAGCAGCTTGAGGGTGACAGATACG. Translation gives CASSLRVTDT. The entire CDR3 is CASSLRVTDTQYF.

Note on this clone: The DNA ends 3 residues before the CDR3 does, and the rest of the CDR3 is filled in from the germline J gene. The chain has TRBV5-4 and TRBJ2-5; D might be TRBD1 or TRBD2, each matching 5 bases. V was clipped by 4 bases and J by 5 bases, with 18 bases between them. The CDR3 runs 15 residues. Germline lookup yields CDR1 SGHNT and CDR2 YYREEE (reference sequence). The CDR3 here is CASSHKGSTWETQYF. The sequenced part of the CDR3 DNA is TGTGCCAGCAGCCACAAGGGGAGCACCTGGGAGACC.

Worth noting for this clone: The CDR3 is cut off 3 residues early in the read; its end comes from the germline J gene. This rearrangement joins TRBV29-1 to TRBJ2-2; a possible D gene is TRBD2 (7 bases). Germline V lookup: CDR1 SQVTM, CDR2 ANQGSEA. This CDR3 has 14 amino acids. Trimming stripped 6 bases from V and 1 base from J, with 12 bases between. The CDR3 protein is CSVQGRGNTGELFF. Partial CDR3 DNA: TGCAGCGTCCAGGGGAGGGGGAACACCGGGGAG.

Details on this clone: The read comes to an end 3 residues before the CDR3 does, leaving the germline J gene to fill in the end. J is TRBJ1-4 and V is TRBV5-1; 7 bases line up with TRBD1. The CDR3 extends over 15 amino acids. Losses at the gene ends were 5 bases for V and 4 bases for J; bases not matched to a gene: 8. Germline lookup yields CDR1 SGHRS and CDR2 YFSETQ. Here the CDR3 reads CASSKEGAFNEKLFF. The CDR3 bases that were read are TGCGCCAGCAGTAAGGAGGGGGCGTTTAATGAAAAA.

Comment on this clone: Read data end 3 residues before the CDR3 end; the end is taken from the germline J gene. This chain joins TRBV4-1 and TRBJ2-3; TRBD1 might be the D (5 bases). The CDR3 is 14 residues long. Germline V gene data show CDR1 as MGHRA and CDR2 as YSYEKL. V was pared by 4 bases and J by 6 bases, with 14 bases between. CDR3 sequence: CASSLQGRADTQYF. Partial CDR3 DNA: TGCGCCAGCAGCCTTCAGGGTCGTGCGGATACG.

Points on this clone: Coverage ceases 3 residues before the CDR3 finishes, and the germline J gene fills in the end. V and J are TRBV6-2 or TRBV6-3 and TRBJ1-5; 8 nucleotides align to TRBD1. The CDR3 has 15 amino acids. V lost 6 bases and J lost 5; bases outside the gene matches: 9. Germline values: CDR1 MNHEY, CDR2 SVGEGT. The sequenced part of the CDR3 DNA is TGTGCCAGCAGCTCCGGGACAGGCTTTTATCAGCCC. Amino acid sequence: CASSSGTGFYQP. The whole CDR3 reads CASSSGTGFYQPQHF.

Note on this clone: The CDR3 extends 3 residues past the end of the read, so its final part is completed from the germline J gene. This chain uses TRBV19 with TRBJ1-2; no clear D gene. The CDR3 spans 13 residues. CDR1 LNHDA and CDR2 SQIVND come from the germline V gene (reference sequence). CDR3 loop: CASSIGPSGGYTF. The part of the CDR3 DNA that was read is TGTGCCAGTAGTATAGGGCCCTCGGGGGGC.

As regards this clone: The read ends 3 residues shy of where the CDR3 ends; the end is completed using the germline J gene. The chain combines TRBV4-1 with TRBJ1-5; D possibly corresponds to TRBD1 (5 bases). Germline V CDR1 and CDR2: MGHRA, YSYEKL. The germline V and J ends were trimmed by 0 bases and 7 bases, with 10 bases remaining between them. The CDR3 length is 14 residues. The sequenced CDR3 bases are TGCGCCAGCAGCCAAGAGAAGGGGCGGCAGCCC. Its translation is CASSQEKGRQP. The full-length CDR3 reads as CASSQEKGRQPQHF.

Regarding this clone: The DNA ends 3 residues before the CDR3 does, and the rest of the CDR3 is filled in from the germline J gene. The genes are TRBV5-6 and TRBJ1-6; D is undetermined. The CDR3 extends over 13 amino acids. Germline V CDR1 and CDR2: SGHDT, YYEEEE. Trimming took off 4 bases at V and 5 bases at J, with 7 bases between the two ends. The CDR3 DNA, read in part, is TGTGCCAGCAGCGCACTGGATAATTCACCC. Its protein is CASSALDNSP. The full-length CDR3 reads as CASSALDNSPLHF.

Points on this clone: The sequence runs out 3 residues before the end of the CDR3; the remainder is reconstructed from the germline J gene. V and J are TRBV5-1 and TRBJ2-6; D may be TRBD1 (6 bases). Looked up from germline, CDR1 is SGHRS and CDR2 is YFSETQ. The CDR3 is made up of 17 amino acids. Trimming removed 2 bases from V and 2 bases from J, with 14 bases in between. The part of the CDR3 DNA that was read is TGCGCCAGCAGCTTCTACAGGGTAGGCGCTGGGGCCAACGTC. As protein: CASSFYRVGAGANV. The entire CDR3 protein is CASSFYRVGAGANVLTF. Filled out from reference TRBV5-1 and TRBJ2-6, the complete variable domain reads KAGVTQTPRYLIKTRGQQVTLSCSPISGHRSVSWYQQTPGQGLQFLFEYFSETQRNKGNFPGRFSGRQFSNSRSEMNVSTLELGDSALYLCASSFYRVGAGANVLTFGAGSRLTVL.

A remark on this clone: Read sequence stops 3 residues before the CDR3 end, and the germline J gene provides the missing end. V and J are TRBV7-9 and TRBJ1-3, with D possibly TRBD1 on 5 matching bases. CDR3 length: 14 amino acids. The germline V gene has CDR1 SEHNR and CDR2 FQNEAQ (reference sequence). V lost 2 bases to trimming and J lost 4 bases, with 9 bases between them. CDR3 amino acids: CASSLWGSGNTIYF. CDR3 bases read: TGTGCCAGCAGCTTATGGGGCTCGGGAAACACC.

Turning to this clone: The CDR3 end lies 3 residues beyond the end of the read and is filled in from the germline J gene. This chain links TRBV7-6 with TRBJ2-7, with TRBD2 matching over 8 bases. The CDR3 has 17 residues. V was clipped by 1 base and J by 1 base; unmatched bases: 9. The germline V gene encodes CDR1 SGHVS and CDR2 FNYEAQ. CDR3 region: CASSLGRPGGVSYEQYF. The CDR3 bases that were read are TGTGCCAGCAGCTTAGGTAGACCCGGGGGGGTTTCCTACGAG.

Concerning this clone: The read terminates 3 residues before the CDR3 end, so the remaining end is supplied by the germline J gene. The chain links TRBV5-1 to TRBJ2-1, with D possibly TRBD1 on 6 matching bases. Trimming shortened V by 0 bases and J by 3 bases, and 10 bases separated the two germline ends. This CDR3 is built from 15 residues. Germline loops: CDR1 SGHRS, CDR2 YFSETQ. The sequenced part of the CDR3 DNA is TGCGCCAGCAGCTTGGCAGGGGCAAGCTACAATGAG. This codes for CASSLAGASYNE. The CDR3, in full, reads CASSLAGASYNEQFF.

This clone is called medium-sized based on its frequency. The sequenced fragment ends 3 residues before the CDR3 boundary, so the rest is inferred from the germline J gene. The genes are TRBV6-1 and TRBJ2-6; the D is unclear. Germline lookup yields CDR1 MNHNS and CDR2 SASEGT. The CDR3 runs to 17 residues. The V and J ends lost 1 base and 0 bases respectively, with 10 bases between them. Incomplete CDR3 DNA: TGTGCCAGCAGTGAAGGGGCAGTTAGCTCTGGGGCCAACGTC. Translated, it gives CASSEGAVSSGANV. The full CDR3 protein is CASSEGAVSSGANVLTF.

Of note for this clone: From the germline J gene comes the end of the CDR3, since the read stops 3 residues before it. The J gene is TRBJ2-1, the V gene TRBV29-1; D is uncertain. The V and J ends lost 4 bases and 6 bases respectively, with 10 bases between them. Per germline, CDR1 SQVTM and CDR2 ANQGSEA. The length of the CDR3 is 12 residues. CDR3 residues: CSVARSGNEQFF. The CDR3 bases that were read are TGCAGCGTTGCCCGCAGTGGCAATGAG.

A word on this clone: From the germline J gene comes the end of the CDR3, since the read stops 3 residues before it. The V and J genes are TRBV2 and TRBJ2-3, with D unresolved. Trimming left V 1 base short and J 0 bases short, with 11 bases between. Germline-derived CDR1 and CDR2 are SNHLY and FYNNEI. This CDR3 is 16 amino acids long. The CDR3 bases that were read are TGTGCCAGCAGTGAAGGGAACTATCCTAGCACAGATACG. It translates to CASSEGNYPSTDT. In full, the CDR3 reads CASSEGNYPSTDTQYF.